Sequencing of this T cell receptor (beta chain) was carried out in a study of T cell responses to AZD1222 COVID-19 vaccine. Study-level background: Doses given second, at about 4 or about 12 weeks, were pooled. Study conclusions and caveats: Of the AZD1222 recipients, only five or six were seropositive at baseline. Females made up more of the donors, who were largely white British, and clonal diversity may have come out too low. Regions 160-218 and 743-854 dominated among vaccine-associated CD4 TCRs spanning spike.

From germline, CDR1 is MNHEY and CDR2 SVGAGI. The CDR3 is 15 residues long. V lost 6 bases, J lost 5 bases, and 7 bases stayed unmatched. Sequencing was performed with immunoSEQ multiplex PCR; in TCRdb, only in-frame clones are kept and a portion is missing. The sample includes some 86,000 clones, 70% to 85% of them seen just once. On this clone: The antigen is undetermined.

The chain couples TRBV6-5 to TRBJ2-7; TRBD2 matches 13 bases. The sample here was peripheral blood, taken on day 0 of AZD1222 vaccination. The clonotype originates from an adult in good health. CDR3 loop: CASRRTSGSYHEQYF. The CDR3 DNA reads TGTGCCAGCAGACGGACTAGCGGGAGTTACCACGAGCAGTACTTC.